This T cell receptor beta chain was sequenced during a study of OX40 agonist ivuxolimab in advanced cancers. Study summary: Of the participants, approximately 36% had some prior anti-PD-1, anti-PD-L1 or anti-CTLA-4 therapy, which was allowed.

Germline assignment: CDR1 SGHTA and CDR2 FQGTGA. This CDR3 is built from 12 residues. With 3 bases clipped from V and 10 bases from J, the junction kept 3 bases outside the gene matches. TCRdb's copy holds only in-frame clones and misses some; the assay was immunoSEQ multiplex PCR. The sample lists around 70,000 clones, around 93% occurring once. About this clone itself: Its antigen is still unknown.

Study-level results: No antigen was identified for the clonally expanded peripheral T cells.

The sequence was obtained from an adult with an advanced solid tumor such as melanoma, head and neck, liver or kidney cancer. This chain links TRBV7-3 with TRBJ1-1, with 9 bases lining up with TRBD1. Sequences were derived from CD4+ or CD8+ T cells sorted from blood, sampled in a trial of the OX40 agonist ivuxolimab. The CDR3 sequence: CASSLTGGVAFF. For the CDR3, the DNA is TGTGCCAGCAGCTTGACAGGGGGGGTAGCTTTCTTT.